Below are 18 T cell receptor beta chains sequenced from a single sample in a study of early T cells in non-severe SARS-CoV-2 infection. TCRdb reanalysed the 5' RACE reads using MiXCR and keeps one entry per CDR3 protein. The table records tens of thousands of distinct CDR3 sequences, roughly 15% of them present only once. The sequencing input was whole blood. The receptors here all came from an adult who was a healthcare worker with PCR-confirmed SARS-CoV-2 infection or an uninfected control (not recorded which).

The chain is built from TRBV5-1 and TRBJ2-5; a possible D gene is TRBD1 (7 bases). The CDR3 is 14 amino acids. V was trimmed by 4 bases and J by 0 bases, leaving 10 bases between them. CDR1 SGHRS and CDR2 YFSETQ come from the germline V gene. The CDR3: CASSAGQNQETQYF. The DNA for the CDR3 is TGCGCCAGCAGCGCGGGACAGAACCAAGAGACCCAGTACTTC.

The chain links TRBV7-2 to TRBJ2-1; D is possibly TRBD2 (5 bases). Germline lookup yields CDR1 SGHTA and CDR2 FQGNSA. This CDR3 spans 14 amino acids. V lost 5 bases and J 0 bases, leaving 8 bases between the germline ends. The CDR3, as DNA: TGTGCCAGCAGCCGGACTGCCTCCTACAATGAGCAGTTCTTC. This encodes CASSRTASYNEQFF.

V gene TRBV7-2 combines with J gene TRBJ1-1; a weak D match, TRBD1 (6 bases). The CDR3 runs 12 residues. The germline V and J ends were trimmed by 5 bases and 6 bases, with 10 bases remaining between them. Germline lookup yields CDR1 SGHTA and CDR2 FQGNSA. Here the CDR3 reads CASSLNRAEAFF. The CDR3 nucleotides are TGTGCCAGCAGCCTTAACAGGGCTGAAGCTTTCTTT.

V gene TRBV14 combines with J gene TRBJ1-4, with D uncertain. CDR3 length: 12 residues. Germline lookup yields CDR1 SGHDN and CDR2 FVKESK. Trimming pared 1 base from V and 8 bases from J, leaving 5 bases between. CDR3 sequence reads: CASSQGHEKLFF. Here the CDR3 DNA reads TGTGCCAGCAGCCAAGGCCACGAAAAACTGTTTTTT.

This CDR3 is CASSARTGTPLYGYTF. In DNA form, the CDR3 reads TGTGCCAGCAGCGCCCGGACAGGGACCCCCCTCTATGGCTACACCTTC. The chain links TRBV9 to TRBJ1-2; TRBD1 aligns across 8 bases. J was trimmed by 4 bases and V by 3 bases; bases with no gene match: 11. CDR1 is SGDLS and CDR2 is YYNGEE in the germline V gene. This CDR3 is built from 16 residues.

This clonotype has only a few counts. The chain links TRBV20-1 to TRBJ1-1; D is unresolved. The CDR3 is 14 amino acids. Germline CDR1 and CDR2: DFQATT and SNEGSKA (reference sequence). The V and J ends lost 3 bases and 1 base respectively, with 12 bases between them. In DNA, the CDR3 is TGCAGTGCTAGGGAGGGCGGTTCGAACACTGAAGCTTTCTTT. Translating it yields CSAREGGSNTEAFF.

This clonotype was observed a handful of times. This chain connects TRBV18 to TRBJ2-5; a weak D match, TRBD2 (6 bases). Trimming removed 3 bases at V and 7 bases at J, with 12 bases between. CDR1 is KGHSH, CDR2 LQKENI, per germline. This CDR3 is built from 13 residues. The CDR3: CASSPDQEGTQYF. In nucleotides, the CDR3 is TGTGCCAGCTCACCGGATCAGGAGGGGACCCAGTACTTC.

This clonotype was found a few times. The chain uses TRBV7-8 and TRBJ2-1, with D perhaps TRBD2 (6 bases). Looked up from germline, CDR1 is SGHVS and CDR2 is FQNEAQ. V lost 1 base to trimming and J lost 0 bases, with 13 bases between them. The CDR3 length is 17 residues. CDR3 amino acids: CASSLGPLASSYNEQFF. DNA for the CDR3: TGTGCCAGCAGCTTAGGTCCCCTAGCGAGCTCCTACAATGAGCAGTTCTTC.

The V and J genes are TRBV6-6 and TRBJ2-1, with TRBD2 matching over 12 bases. The junction had 5 bases not matched to a gene; V was cut back by 1 base and J by 1 base. From germline, CDR1 is MNHNY and CDR2 SVGAGI (reference sequence). The CDR3 runs 18 residues. Written as DNA, the CDR3 is TGTGCCAGCAGTTACTTCCCTAGCGGGGGGGCTTCCTACAATGAGCAGTTCTTC. This translates into CASSYFPSGGASYNEQFF.

This clonotype was seen only a few times. CDR3 coding DNA: TGCGCCAGCAGCCAAGATCTAGCTAGCGGGGCCGAGACCCAGTACTTC. This translates into CASSQDLASGAETQYF. The chain is built from TRBV4-1 and TRBJ2-5; TRBD2 matches 9 bases. CDR1 is MGHRA and CDR2 is YSYEKL in the germline V gene. J was trimmed by 5 bases and V by 0 bases; bases with no gene match: 7. The CDR3 length is 16 residues.

This clonotype turned up a few times. This chain connects TRBV29-1 to TRBJ2-1; possible D gene TRBD1, 5 bases. The germline V gene has CDR1 SQVTM and CDR2 ANQGSEA. Trimming took 7 bases from V and 5 from J, leaving 21 bases between them. The length of the CDR3 is 15 residues. Here the CDR3 DNA reads TGCAGCGCTAAACGGACAACGGGCCGAAACAATGAGCAGTTCTTC. This sequence encodes CSAKRTTGRNNEQFF.

This clonotype was recorded at least ten times. The rearrangement joins TRBV7-2 to TRBJ1-6; no clear D gene. The CDR3 sequence is 15 residues long. The V and J ends lost 1 base and 7 bases respectively, with 11 bases between them. Germline V gene data show CDR1 as SGHTA and CDR2 as FQGNSA. The CDR3 reads CASSLEPTLNSPLHF. The CDR3 bases are TGTGCCAGCAGCTTAGAACCCACCCTGAATTCACCCCTCCACTTT.

The CDR3 loop reads CASSEDQDGVSSYNSPLHF. Written as DNA, the CDR3 is TGTGCCAGCAGTGAAGACCAGGACGGGGTCAGCTCCTATAATTCACCCCTCCACTTT. J is TRBJ1-6 and V is TRBV2; D remains ambiguous. The CDR3 is made up of 19 amino acids. V was trimmed by 1 base and J by 0 bases, leaving 16 bases between them. The V gene's germline CDR1 is SNHLY and CDR2 FYNNEI.

This clonotype was detected ten times or more. The chain links TRBV18 to TRBJ2-3; the D is unclear. The CDR3 is 19 amino acids. Germline V lookup: CDR1 KGHSH, CDR2 LQKENI. V was shortened by 1 base and J by 2 bases, with 22 bases between the two germline ends. The CDR3 DNA reads TGTGCCAGCTCACCACATGAGCTTGGAACCGTCTATCTCACAGATACGCAGTATTTT. This encodes CASSPHELGTVYLTDTQYF.

This clonotype was found a few times. The rearrangement joins TRBV5-1 to TRBJ1-2; the D gene is possibly TRBD1 (6 bases). The CDR3 has 20 amino acids. Per the germline V gene, CDR1 is SGHRS and CDR2 is YFSETQ. The V end was cut by 0 bases, the J end by 8 bases, with 32 bases between. This CDR3 is CASSLGPSSASGGKVPGYTF. For the CDR3, the DNA is TGCGCCAGCAGCTTGGGCCCCTCATCGGCAAGTGGGGGCAAAGTTCCGGGCTACACCTTC. Together with reference TRBV5-1 and TRBJ1-2, the CDR3 gives the full variable domain: KAGVTQTPRYLIKTRGQQVTLSCSPISGHRSVSWYQQTPGQGLQFLFEYFSETQRNKGNFPGRFSGRQFSNSRSEMNVSTLELGDSALYLCASSLGPSSASGGKVPGYTFGSGTRLTVV.

In this sample, this clonotype turned up a few times. The rearrangement links TRBV12-3 or TRBV12-4 to TRBJ1-6; D is unresolved. This CDR3 is 14 amino acids long. The germline V and J ends were trimmed by 7 bases and 7 bases, with 14 bases remaining between them. Here the CDR3 DNA reads TGTGCCAGCACCGACACACTCCGGAATTCACCCCTCCACTTT. This sequence encodes CASTDTLRNSPLHF.

This clonotype was found a few times. V usage is TRBV10-3 and J usage is TRBJ1-1; no clear D gene. The CDR3 runs to 14 residues. CDR1 and CDR2 from the germline V gene are ENHRY and SYGVKD. With 4 bases removed from V and 1 base from J, the gap between germline ends came to 10 bases. The CDR3 nucleotides read TGTGCCATCAGTGCTTCGTCCGAGAACACTGAAGCTTTCTTT. Its translation is CAISASSENTEAFF.

Written as DNA, the CDR3 is TGTGCCAGCAGCTTGAACCGAAACACCATATATTTT. Translated, it gives CASSLNRNTIYF. The chain couples TRBV5-5 to TRBJ1-3; D is undetermined. This CDR3 comprises 12 residues. Trimming left V 1 base short and J 5 bases short, with 4 bases between. Germline V CDR1 and CDR2: SGHKS, YYEKEE (reference sequence).